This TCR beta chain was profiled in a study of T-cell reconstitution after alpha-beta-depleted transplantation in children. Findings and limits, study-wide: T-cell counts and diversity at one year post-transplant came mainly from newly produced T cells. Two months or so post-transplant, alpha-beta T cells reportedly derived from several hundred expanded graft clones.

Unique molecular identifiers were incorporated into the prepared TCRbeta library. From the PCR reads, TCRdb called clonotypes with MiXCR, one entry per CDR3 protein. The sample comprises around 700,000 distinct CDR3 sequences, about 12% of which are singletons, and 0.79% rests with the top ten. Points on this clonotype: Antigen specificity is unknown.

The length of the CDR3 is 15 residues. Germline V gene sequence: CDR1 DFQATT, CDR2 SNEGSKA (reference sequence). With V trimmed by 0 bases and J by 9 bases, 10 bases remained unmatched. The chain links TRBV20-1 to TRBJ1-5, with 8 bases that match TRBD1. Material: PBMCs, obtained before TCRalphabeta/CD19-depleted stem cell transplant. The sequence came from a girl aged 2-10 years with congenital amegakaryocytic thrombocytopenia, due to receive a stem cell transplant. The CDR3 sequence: CSARDGTGGGGPQHF. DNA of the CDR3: TGCAGTGCTAGAGACGGGACAGGAGGGGGGGGGCCCCAGCATTTT.